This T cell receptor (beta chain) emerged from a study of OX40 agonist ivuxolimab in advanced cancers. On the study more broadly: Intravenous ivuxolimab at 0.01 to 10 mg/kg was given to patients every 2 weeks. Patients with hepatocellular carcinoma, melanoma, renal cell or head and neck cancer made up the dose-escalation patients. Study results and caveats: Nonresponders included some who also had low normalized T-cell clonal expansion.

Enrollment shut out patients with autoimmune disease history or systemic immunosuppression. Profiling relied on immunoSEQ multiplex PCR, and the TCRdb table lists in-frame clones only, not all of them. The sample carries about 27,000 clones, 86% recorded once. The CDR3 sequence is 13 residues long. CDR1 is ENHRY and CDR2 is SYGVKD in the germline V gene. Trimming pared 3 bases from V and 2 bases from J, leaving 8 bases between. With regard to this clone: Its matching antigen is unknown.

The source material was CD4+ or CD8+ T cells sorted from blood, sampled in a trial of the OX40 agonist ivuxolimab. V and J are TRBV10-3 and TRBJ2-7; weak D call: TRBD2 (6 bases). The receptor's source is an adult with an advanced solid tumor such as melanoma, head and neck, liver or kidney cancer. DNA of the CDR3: TGTGCCATCAGTGATCTAGCGACCTACGAGCAGTACTTC. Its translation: CAISDLATYEQYF.